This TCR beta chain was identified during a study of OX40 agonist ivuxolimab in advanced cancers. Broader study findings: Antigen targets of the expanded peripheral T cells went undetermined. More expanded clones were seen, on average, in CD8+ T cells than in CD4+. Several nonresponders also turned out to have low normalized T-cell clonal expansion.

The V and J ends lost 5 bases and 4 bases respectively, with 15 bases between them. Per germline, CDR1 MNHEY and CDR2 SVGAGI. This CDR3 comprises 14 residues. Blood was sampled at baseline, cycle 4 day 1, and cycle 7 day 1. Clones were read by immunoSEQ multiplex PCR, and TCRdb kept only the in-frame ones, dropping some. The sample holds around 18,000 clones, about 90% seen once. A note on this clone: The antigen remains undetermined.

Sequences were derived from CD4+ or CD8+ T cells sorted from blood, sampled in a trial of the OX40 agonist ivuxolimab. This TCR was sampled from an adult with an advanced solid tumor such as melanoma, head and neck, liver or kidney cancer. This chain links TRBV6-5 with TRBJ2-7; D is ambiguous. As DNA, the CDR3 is TGTGCCAGCAGTCTAAACCCGGGTCGGTACGAGCAGTACTTC. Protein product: CASSLNPGRYEQYF.